This section outlines one TCR beta chain sequence together with its context. Its target is unknown. High-throughput TCR beta sequencing covered peripheral CD8+ and CD4+ T cells. The multiple sclerosis controls were treatment-naive patients, and their relapsing-remitting disease was stable or active. CDR1 and CDR2 from the germline V gene are MGHRA and YSYEKL. After removal of 4 bases from V and 5 bases from J, the junction contained 6 bases not matched to a gene. This CDR3 has 16 residues. RNA amounts of roughly 0.45 to 1 ug underwent reverse transcription with random hexamers. A multiplex approach, immunoSEQ multiplex PCR, amplified TCR beta CDR3 across 54 Vbeta and 13 Jbeta. MiXCR was run by TCRdb on the immunoSEQ multiplex PCR reads, yielding one entry per CDR3 protein. The repertoire holds 200,000 or so distinct CDR3 sequences, with 90% to 95% as singletons. The data originate from a study of CD8 T cells in Susac syndrome. Study-wide findings and caveats: The authors acknowledged that the study's TCR sequencing and HLA analysis involved relatively few individuals.

Sequenced input: CD4+ T cells from PBMCs. The rearrangement uses TRBV4-1 and TRBJ2-5; 14 bases line up with TRBD2. This receptor was taken from a human donor with multiple sclerosis. CDR3 protein: CASSRGTSGSGETQYF. The DNA of the CDR3 is TGCGCCAGCAGCCGCGGGACTAGCGGGAGTGGGGAGACCCAGTACTTC.